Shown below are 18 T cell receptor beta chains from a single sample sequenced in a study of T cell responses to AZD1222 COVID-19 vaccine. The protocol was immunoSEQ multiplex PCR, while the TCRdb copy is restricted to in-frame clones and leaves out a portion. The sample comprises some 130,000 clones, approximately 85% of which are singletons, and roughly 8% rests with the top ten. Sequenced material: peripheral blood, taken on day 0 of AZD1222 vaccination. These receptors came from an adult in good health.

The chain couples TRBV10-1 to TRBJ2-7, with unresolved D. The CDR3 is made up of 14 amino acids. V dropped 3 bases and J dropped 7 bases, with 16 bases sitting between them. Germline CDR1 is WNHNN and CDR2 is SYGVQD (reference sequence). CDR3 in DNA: TGCGCCAGCAGTGATGGAGCTTCCGAGGAGGAGCAGTACTTC. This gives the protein CASSDGASEEEQYF.

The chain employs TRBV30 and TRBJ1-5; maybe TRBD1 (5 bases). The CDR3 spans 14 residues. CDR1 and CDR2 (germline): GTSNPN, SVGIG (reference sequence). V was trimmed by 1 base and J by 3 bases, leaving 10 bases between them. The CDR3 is CAWSDKGTNQPQHF. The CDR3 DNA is TGTGCCTGGAGTGATAAGGGGACCAATCAGCCCCAGCATTTT.

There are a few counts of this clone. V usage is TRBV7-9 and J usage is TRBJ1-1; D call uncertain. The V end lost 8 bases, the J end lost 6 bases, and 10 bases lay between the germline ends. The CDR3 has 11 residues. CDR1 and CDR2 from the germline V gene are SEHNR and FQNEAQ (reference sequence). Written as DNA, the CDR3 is TGTGCCAGCGTTACTGGGGCTGAAGCTTTCTTT. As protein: CASVTGAEAFF.

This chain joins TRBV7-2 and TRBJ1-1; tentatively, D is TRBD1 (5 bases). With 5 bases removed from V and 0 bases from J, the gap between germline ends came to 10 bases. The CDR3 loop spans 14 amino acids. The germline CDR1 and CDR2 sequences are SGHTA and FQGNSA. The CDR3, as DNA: TGTGCCAGCAGCCTGGGACTTATGAACACTGAAGCTTTCTTT. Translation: CASSLGLMNTEAFF.

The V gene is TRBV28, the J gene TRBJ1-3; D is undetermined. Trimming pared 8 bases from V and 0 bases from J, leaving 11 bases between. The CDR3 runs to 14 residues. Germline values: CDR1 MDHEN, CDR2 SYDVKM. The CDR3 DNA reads TGTGCCAGCTGGTCGTCCGTCTCTGGAAACACCATATATTTT. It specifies CASWSSVSGNTIYF.

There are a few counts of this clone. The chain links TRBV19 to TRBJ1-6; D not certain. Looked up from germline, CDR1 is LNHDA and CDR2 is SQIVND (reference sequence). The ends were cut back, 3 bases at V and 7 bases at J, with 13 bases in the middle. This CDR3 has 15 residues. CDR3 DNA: TGTGCCAGTAGTATCCAATCCACCTCCAATTCACCCCTCCACTTT. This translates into CASSIQSTSNSPLHF.

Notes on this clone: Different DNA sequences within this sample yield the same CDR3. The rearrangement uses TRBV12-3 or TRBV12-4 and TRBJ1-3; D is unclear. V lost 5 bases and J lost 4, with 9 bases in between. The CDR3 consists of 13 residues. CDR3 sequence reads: CASSLGSGNTIYF. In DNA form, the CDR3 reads TGTGCCAGCAGTCTTGGGAGCGGAAACACCATATATTTT.

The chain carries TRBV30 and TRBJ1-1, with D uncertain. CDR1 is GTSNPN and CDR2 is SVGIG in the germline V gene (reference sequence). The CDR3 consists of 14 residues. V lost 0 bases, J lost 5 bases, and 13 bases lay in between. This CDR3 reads CAWSVGVANTEAFF. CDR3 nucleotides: TGTGCCTGGAGTGTAGGTGTTGCGAATACTGAAGCTTTCTTT.

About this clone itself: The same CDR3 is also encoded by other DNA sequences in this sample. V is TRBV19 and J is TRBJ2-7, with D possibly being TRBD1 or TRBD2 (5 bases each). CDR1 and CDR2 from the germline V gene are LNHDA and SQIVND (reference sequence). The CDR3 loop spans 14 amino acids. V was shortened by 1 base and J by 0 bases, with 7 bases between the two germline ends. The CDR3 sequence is CASSIGGSSYEQYF. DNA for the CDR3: TGTGCCAGTAGTATAGGGGGGAGCTCCTACGAGCAGTACTTC. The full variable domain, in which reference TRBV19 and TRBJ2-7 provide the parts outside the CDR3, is DGGITQSPKYLFRKEGQNVTLSCEQNLNHDAMYWYRQDPGQGLRLIYYSQIVNDFQKGDIAEGYSVSREKKESFPLTVTSAQKNPTAFYLCASSIGGSSYEQYFGPGTRLTVT.

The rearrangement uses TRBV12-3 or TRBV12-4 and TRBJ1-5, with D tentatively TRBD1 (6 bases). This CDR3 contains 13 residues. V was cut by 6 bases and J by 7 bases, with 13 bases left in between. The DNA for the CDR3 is TGTGCCAGCAGCTTACAGGGTTTACAGCCCCAGCATTTT. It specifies CASSLQGLQPQHF.

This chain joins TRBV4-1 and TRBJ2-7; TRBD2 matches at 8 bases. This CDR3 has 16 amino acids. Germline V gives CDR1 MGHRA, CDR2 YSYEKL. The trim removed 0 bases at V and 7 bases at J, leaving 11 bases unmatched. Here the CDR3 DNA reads TGCGCCAGCAGCCAAGATCGCGGTAGCGGGGTATCGGAGCAGTACTTC. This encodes CASSQDRGSGVSEQYF.

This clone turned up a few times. CDR3 coding DNA: TGTGAAGGGAGACGGGAGTGCAATGAGCAGTTCTTC. This codes for CEGRRECNEQFF. The rearrangement joins TRBV21-1 to TRBJ2-1; TRBD2 is taken as the D call from the table, unchecked against the DNA. TRBV21-1 is flagged as a pseudogene. The CDR3 has 12 amino acids.

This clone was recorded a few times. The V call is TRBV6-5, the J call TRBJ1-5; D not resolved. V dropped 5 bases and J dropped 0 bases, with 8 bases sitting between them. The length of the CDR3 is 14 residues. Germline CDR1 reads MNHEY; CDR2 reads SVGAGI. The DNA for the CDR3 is TGTGCCAGCAGTATTGAGGATAGCAATCAGCCCCAGCATTTT. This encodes CASSIEDSNQPQHF.

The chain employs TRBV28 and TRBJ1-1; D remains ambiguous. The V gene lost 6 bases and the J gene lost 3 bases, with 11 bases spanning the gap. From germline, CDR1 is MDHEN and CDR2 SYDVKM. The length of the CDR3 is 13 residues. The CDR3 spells CASSHRPDTEAFF. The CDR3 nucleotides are TGTGCCAGCAGCCATCGTCCGGACACTGAAGCTTTCTTT.

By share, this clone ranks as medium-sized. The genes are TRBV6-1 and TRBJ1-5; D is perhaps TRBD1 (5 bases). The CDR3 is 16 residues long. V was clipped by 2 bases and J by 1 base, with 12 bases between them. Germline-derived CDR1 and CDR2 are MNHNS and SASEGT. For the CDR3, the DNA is TGTGCCAGCAGTGAATTTTCCGGGGGGAGCAATCAGCCCCAGCATTTT. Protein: CASSEFSGGSNQPQHF.

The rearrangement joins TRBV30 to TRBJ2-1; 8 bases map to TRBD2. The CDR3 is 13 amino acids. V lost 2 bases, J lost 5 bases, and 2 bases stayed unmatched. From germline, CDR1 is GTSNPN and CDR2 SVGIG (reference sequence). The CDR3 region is CAWSSGGDNEQFF. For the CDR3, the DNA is TGTGCCTGGAGTAGCGGGGGCGACAATGAGCAGTTCTTC.

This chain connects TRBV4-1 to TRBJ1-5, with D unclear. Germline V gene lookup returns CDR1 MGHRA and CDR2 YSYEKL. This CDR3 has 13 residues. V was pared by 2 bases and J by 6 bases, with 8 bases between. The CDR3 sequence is CASSQTFGQPQHF. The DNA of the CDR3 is TGCGCCAGCAGCCAAACATTTGGTCAGCCCCAGCATTTT.

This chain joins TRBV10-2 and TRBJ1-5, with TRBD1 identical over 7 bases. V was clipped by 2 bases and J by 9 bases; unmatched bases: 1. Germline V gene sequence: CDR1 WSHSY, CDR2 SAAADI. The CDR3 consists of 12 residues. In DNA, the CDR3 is TGCGCCAGCAGTGAGAACAGGGGGCCCCAGCATTTT. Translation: CASSENRGPQHF.